The 13 T cell receptor beta chains below were found in one sample sequenced in a study of blood T cell repertoires in COVID-19. Here immunoSEQ multiplex PCR was the method, and the copy in TCRdb shows in-frame clones only, minus some. This sample has approximately 54,000 clones, with 81% found just once. Sequencing was carried out using peripheral blood. Every receptor here comes from a woman aged 55-70 years with acute or convalescent COVID-19.

This clone was found once. The rearrangement links TRBV11-3 to TRBJ2-1; 12 nucleotides line up with TRBD2. Germline V lookup: CDR1 SGHNT, CDR2 YENEEA. This CDR3 has 19 amino acids. The trim removed 1 base at V and 5 bases at J, leaving 12 bases unmatched. The CDR3 region has the DNA TGTGCCAGCAGCTTAGGGGGAGGCCCTAGCGGGGGGGCCCACAATGAGCAGTTCTTC. Its protein product is CASSLGGGPSGGAHNEQFF.

This clone was counted only a few times. V usage is TRBV9 and J usage is TRBJ1-3; tentatively, D is TRBD1 (5 bases). V shed 3 bases and J shed 4 bases, with 17 bases lying between them. Germline-derived CDR1 and CDR2 are SGDLS and YYNGEE. This CDR3 has 16 amino acids. CDR3 residues: CASSALGGGTGNTIYF. In DNA form, the CDR3 reads TGTGCCAGCAGCGCCCTTGGCGGGGGAACAGGAAACACCATATATTTT.

This clone came up a few times. CDR3 amino acids: CASSFGRTGVEAFF. The CDR3 nucleotides are TGTGCCAGCAGCTTTGGTCGGACAGGGGTAGAAGCTTTCTTT. V and J are TRBV5-5 and TRBJ1-1; 9 bases map to TRBD1. V shed 2 bases, J shed 8 bases, and the junction held 7 bases outside the gene matches. Germline V CDR1 and CDR2: SGHKS, YYEKEE (reference sequence). The CDR3 is made up of 14 amino acids.

V usage is TRBV6-5 and J usage is TRBJ1-4, with D perhaps TRBD1 (5 bases). V dropped 6 bases and J dropped 8 bases, with 13 bases sitting between them. Germline CDR1 MNHEY, CDR2 SVGAGI. This CDR3 comprises 13 residues. This chain's CDR3 is CASRRGRQEKLFF. The CDR3 region has the DNA TGTGCCAGCAGGCGGGGACGGCAAGAAAAACTGTTTTTT.

This chain links TRBV11-2 with TRBJ2-3; a possible D gene is TRBD2 (5 bases). V lost 2 bases to trimming and J lost 0 bases, with 12 bases between them. Germline V CDR1 and CDR2: SGHAT, FQNNGV. This CDR3 comprises 16 residues. CDR3 sequence reads: CASSLNAGLSTDTQYF. Here the CDR3 DNA reads TGTGCCAGCAGCTTAAACGCAGGACTCAGCACAGATACGCAGTATTTT. The variable domain in full, completed from reference TRBV11-2 and TRBJ2-3, reads EAGVAQSPRYKIIEKRQSVAFWCNPISGHATLYWYQQILGQGPKLLIQFQNNGVVDDSQLPKDRFSAERLKGVDSTLKIQPAKLEDSAVYLCASSLNAGLSTDTQYFGPGTRLTVL.

V usage is TRBV6-5 and J usage is TRBJ2-7, with TRBD2 as a possible D gene (6 bases). Germline-derived CDR1 and CDR2 are MNHEY and SVGAGI. The CDR3 spans 15 residues. The V and J ends lost 5 bases and 3 bases respectively, with 17 bases between them. In DNA, the CDR3 is TGTGCCAGCAGTAATTCCCTGGGGACTTACTACGAGCAGTACTTC. Translated: CASSNSLGTYYEQYF.

This clone has just one count. V and J are TRBV5-1 and TRBJ2-5; 7 bases map to TRBD2. The germline V gene has CDR1 SGHRS and CDR2 YFSETQ. The J segment lost 3 bases and the V segment lost 4 bases, leaving 6 bases of the junction unmatched. The length of the CDR3 is 14 residues. CDR3 loop: CASSPRGGEETQYF. The CDR3 nucleotides read TGCGCCAGCAGCCCTCGGGGAGGGGAAGAGACCCAGTACTTC.

Concerning this clone: The same CDR3 is also encoded by other DNA sequences in this sample. The V and J genes are TRBV9 and TRBJ2-2, with D tentatively TRBD1 (6 bases). CDR1 SGDLS and CDR2 YYNGEE come from the germline V gene. The CDR3 has 14 amino acids. V lost 2 bases and J lost 5, with 10 bases in between. The CDR3 DNA is TGTGCCAGCAGCGTGGCAGGGGTAACCGGGGAGCTGTTTTTT. Translated: CASSVAGVTGELFF.

This clone was recorded only once. The chain links TRBV6-5 to TRBJ2-3, with 14 bases matching TRBD2. Germline CDR1 is MNHEY and CDR2 is SVGAGI. V was clipped by 2 bases and J by 6 bases; unmatched bases: 4. This CDR3 is built from 16 residues. Here the CDR3 reads CASSYRTSGRSDTQYF. The CDR3 DNA reads TGTGCCAGCAGTTACCGGACTAGCGGGAGGTCGGATACGCAGTATTTT.

This chain connects TRBV30 to TRBJ1-3; D not certain. Trimming left V 0 bases short and J 4 bases short, with 7 bases between. The germline V gene encodes CDR1 GTSNPN and CDR2 SVGIG (reference sequence). The length of the CDR3 is 13 residues. The CDR3 loop reads CAWSVGGGNTIYF. The CDR3 DNA is TGTGCCTGGAGTGTCGGCGGAGGAAACACCATATATTTT. Looking up the rest from reference TRBV30 and TRBJ1-3 gives the full variable domain: SQTIHQWPATLVQPVGSPLSLECTVEGTSNPNLYWYRQAAGRGLQLLFYSVGIGQISSEVPQNLSASRPQDRQFILSSKKLLLSDSGFYLCAWSVGGGNTIYFGEGSWLTVV.

The chain carries TRBV7-9 and TRBJ1-1; 10 nucleotides line up with TRBD1. Looked up from germline, CDR1 is SEHNR and CDR2 is FQNEAQ (reference sequence). This CDR3 contains 16 residues. V trimming: 5 bases; J trimming: 0 bases; junction bases outside the gene matches: 6. CDR3 protein: CASSPRTGGMNTEAFF. The CDR3 DNA sequence: TGTGCCAGCAGCCCCCGGACAGGGGGGATGAACACTGAAGCTTTCTTT.

The V and J genes are TRBV9 and TRBJ2-7, with D perhaps matching TRBD1 (6 bases). The CDR3 contains 14 residues. The V gene lost 0 bases and the J gene lost 5 bases, with 12 bases spanning the gap. Looked up from germline, CDR1 is SGDLS and CDR2 is YYNGEE. In nucleotides, the CDR3 is TGTGCCAGCAGCGTAGCCCCGGGACACCACGAGCAGTACTTC. Protein product: CASSVAPGHHEQYF.

This rearrangement joins TRBV5-4 to TRBJ2-3, with TRBD1 matching 8 bases. V was pared by 6 bases and J by 3 bases, with 6 bases of the junction left unmatched. CDR3 size: 14 residues. Germline CDR1 is SGHNT and CDR2 is YYREEE (reference sequence). The CDR3 DNA follows: TGTGCCAGCACCCGGACAGGGAGAACAGATACGCAGTATTTT. Protein product: CASTRTGRTDTQYF. Filled out from reference TRBV5-4 and TRBJ2-3, the complete variable domain reads ETGVTQSPTHLIKTRGQQVTLRCSSQSGHNTVSWYQQALGQGPQFIFQYYREEENGRGNFPPRFSGLQFPNYSSELNVNALELDDSALYLCASTRTGRTDTQYFGPGTRLTVL.